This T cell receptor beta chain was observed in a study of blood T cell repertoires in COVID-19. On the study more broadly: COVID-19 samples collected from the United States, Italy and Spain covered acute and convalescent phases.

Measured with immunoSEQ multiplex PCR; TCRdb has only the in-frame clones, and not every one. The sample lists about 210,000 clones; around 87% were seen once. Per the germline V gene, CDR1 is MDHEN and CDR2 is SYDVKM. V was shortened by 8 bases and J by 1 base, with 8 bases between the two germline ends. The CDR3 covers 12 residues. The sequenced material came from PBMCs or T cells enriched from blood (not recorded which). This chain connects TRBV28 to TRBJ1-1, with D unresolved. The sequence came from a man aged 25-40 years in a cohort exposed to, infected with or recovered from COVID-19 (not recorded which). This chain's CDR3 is CASLTGNTEAFF. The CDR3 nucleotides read TGTGCCAGCTTAACGGGGAACACTGAAGCTTTCTTT.